Reported below is one T cell receptor beta chain. Its cognate antigen is unknown. Profiled with immunoSEQ multiplex PCR; TCRdb holds only in-frame clones, not every one. Altogether 430,000 or so clones are present, approximately 92% being singletons, with the ten largest covering more than 10%. Treatment defined: 15 to 20 received Ad26.COV2.S at low or high dose, single or two shots; five or six received placebo; per-sample allocation not given. Day 63 after the first injection of vaccine or placebo was the sampling time. Cohort 1b enrolled adults aged 18-55 years in Boston. The record originates from a study of Ad26.COV2.S vaccination and SARS-CoV-2 variants. Overall study: Vaccine-arm donor from the placebo-controlled COV1001 Ad26.COV2.S trial. Ad26.COV2.S was injected intramuscularly once or twice, 56 days apart. Whole-study findings and limits: The study found higher spike-specific TCR breadth in vaccine than placebo recipients.

Per the germline V gene, CDR1 is SGHRS and CDR2 is YFSETQ. The length of the CDR3 is 16 residues. V was clipped by 0 bases and J by 8 bases; unmatched bases: 10. The specimen was peripheral blood, collected in a trial of Ad26.COV2.S vaccine versus placebo. The V gene is TRBV5-1, the J gene TRBJ2-1; 8 bases are a match to TRBD2. The receptor's source is a person aged 18 to 59 who received the Ad26.COV2.S COVID-19 vaccine or a placebo. The CDR3 protein is CASSLVTGGPSYEQFF. CDR3 nucleotides: TGCGCCAGCAGCTTGGTGACGGGAGGGCCGAGTTATGAGCAGTTCTTC. The variable domain in full, with the rest retrieved from reference TRBV5-1 and TRBJ2-1, is KAGVTQTPRYLIKTRGQQVTLSCSPISGHRSVSWYQQTPGQGLQFLFEYFSETQRNKGNFPGRFSGRQFSNSRSEMNVSTLELGDSALYLCASSLVTGGPSYEQFFGPGTRLTVL.